The entry below describes one TCR beta chain. The antigen is not known. The data originate from a study of regulatory T cells in long-lasting Graves disease. Building of the TCR beta libraries involved iRepertoire HTBI primers and Arm-PCR of CDR3 regions. Original analysis: Among the samples, 60 to 75 TRBV and 14 TRBJ segments were identified. TCRdb called the multiplex PCR reads again in MiXCR, with one record for every CDR3 protein. The V and J calls shown here were made by TCRdb, not taken from the authors' results. Altogether a few hundred thousand distinct CDR3 sequences are present, about 19% being singletons, with the ten largest covering approximately 15%. Time point here: newly diagnosed GD, antithyroid drugs for less than 3 months. RNA isolated from PBMCs was used to make the TCR library. In germline, CDR1 is SSHAT, CDR2 FNYEAQ (reference sequence). The V gene end was trimmed by 5 bases and the J gene end by 3 bases; junction bases not matched to a gene: 5. The CDR3 contains 14 residues.

Overall study results and limits: With under 3,500 shared public clonotypes, persistent patients exceeded new patients, who shared just over 950. Patients with persistent disease showed a bias toward TRBV28, TRBJ1-2 and TRBJ2-5. Lower TCR diversity characterized persistent Graves' patients relative to newly diagnosed patients.

The sequence was collected from a female donor with Graves disease. Specimen: peripheral blood mononuclear cells (PBMCs), collected at new diagnosis, from a patient treated with antithyroid drugs. The V call is TRBV7-7, the J call TRBJ2-7, with 9 bases that match TRBD1. CDR3 protein: CASSHGQGFYEQYF. DNA of the CDR3: TGTGCCAGCAGCCACGGACAGGGGTTCTACGAGCAGTACTTC. The variable domain in full, with the rest retrieved from reference TRBV7-7 and TRBJ2-7, is GAGVSQSPRYKVTKRGQDVTLRCDPISSHATLYWYQQALGQGPEFLTYFNYEAQPDKSGLPSDRFSAERPEGSISTLTIQRTEQRDSAMYRCASSHGQGFYEQYFGPGTRLTVT.